The 14 T cell receptor beta chains presented below share a single source sample, sequenced in a study of blood T cell repertoires in COVID-19. Produced via immunoSEQ multiplex PCR; TCRdb's table is partial and in-frame only. This table holds hundreds of thousands of clones, about 83% found once. Sequencing used peripheral blood. These TCRs come from a woman in her 30s with COVID-19, enrolled during active disease.

This clone was counted once. CDR3 protein: CASSFLAGGTDTQYF. The CDR3 coding sequence is TGCGCCAGCAGCTTCCTAGCGGGAGGCACAGATACGCAGTATTTT. The chain is built from TRBV5-1 and TRBJ2-3; 10 positions match TRBD2. The CDR3 is 15 residues long. The ends lost 2 bases at V and 1 base at J; junction bases unmatched: 1. Germline CDR1 and CDR2: SGHRS and YFSETQ. The variable domain in full, with the rest retrieved from reference TRBV5-1 and TRBJ2-3, is KAGVTQTPRYLIKTRGQQVTLSCSPISGHRSVSWYQQTPGQGLQFLFEYFSETQRNKGNFPGRFSGRQFSNSRSEMNVSTLELGDSALYLCASSFLAGGTDTQYFGPGTRLTVL.

This clone was seen more than once but under ten times. The V call is TRBV7-2, the J call TRBJ2-5; 10 bases match TRBD1. The CDR3 is made up of 14 amino acids. V was pared by 4 bases and J by 6 bases, with 5 bases of the junction left unmatched. CDR1 is SGHTA, CDR2 FQGNSA, per germline. The CDR3 sequence is CASSSGQGMQTQYF. DNA for the CDR3: TGTGCCAGCAGCTCGGGACAGGGGATGCAGACCCAGTACTTC.

V usage is TRBV27 and J usage is TRBJ2-3; TRBD2 might be the D (5 bases). The CDR3 contains 14 residues. Trimming cost V 1 base and J 5 bases, with 10 bases left between them. The germline gives CDR1 MNHEY, CDR2 SMNVEV (reference sequence). CDR3 protein: CASSLWIGEDTQYF. The CDR3 nucleotides are TGTGCCAGCAGTTTATGGATCGGGGAAGATACGCAGTATTTT.

The chain employs TRBV19 and TRBJ1-1; a weak D match, TRBD1 (5 bases). V was cut by 5 bases and J by 3 bases, with 13 bases left in between. Germline CDR1 LNHDA, CDR2 SQIVND (reference sequence). The CDR3 has 14 amino acids. This chain's CDR3 is CASSPGESYTEAFF. The CDR3 DNA reads TGTGCCAGTAGTCCGGGGGAGTCGTACACTGAAGCTTTCTTT.

V is TRBV5-4 and J is TRBJ2-7; D not certain. V was clipped by 4 bases and J by 0 bases, with 14 bases between them. Germline V lookup: CDR1 SGHNT, CDR2 YYREEE (reference sequence). This CDR3 spans 15 amino acids. The CDR3 DNA sequence: TGTGCCAGCAGCGGTGGTTGGCAGGCCTCCTACGAGCAGTACTTC. Amino acids: CASSGGWQASYEQYF.

J is TRBJ2-7 and V is TRBV2, with TRBD1 identical over 7 bases. This CDR3 contains 14 residues. The V gene end was trimmed by 6 bases and the J gene end by 5 bases; junction bases not matched to a gene: 10. Germline CDR1 SNHLY, CDR2 FYNNEI. This CDR3 is CASSVDRADDEQYF. The CDR3 DNA reads as TGTGCCAGCAGCGTCGACAGGGCGGACGACGAGCAGTACTTC.

The chain's CDR3 is CASRPRPRARQETQYF. In nucleotides, the CDR3 is TGTGCCAGCAGACCTCGGCCGCGGGCGCGGCAAGAGACCCAGTACTTC. The chain couples TRBV2 to TRBJ2-5; TRBD2 might be the D (5 bases). The V gene lost 6 bases and the J gene lost 2 bases, with 19 bases spanning the gap. Germline CDR1 is SNHLY and CDR2 is FYNNEI. The CDR3 loop spans 16 amino acids.

This sequence joins TRBV7-2 and TRBJ2-1; the match to TRBD2 covers 8 bases. In germline, CDR1 is SGHTA, CDR2 FQGNSA. The CDR3 has 19 residues. Germline trimming cut 5 bases from V and 0 bases from J; bases unmatched to any gene: 15. CDR3 nucleotides: TGTGCCAGCAGCCTCACCGGCATTACGGGGACTAGCTCCTACAATGAGCAGTTCTTC. Translating it yields CASSLTGITGTSSYNEQFF.

The rearrangement joins TRBV18 to TRBJ2-3, with 9 bases fitting TRBD1. The CDR3 loop spans 16 amino acids. The germline V gene has CDR1 KGHSH and CDR2 LQKENI. V trimming: 2 bases; J trimming: 2 bases; junction bases outside the gene matches: 5. As DNA, the CDR3 is TGTGCCAGCTCACCAGCCAACAGGGGGCTCACAGATACGCAGTATTTT. Its protein product is CASSPANRGLTDTQYF.

The chain is built from TRBV12-3 or TRBV12-4 and TRBJ2-1; no reliable D call. Trimming removed 5 bases from V and 4 bases from J, with 6 bases in between. The CDR3 length is 12 residues. CDR3 protein: CASSPRYNEQFF. CDR3 bases: TGTGCCAGCAGTCCCAGATACAATGAGCAGTTCTTC.

The rearrangement links TRBV5-1 to TRBJ2-2; tentatively, D is TRBD1 (6 bases). CDR1 is SGHRS and CDR2 is YFSETQ in the germline V gene. V was cut by 0 bases and J by 3 bases, with 9 bases left in between. This CDR3 is 15 amino acids long. The CDR3 coding sequence is TGCGCCAGCAGCTTGGGAGACAGGTACACCGGGGAGCTGTTTTTT. It specifies CASSLGDRYTGELFF.

CDR3 nucleotide sequence: TGTGCCAGCAGCTTAGACGGGGGGCCCGGGTATGGCTACACCTTC. Amino acids: CASSLDGGPGYGYTF. The chain recombines TRBV11-2 with TRBJ1-2; D might be TRBD1 (6 bases). The length of the CDR3 is 15 residues. Per germline, CDR1 SGHAT and CDR2 FQNNGV. V was trimmed by 0 bases and J by 5 bases, leaving 13 bases between them.

This CDR3 is CASSPTGTASYQPQHF. The DNA for the CDR3 is TGTGCCAGCAGCCCCACCGGGACAGCCTCCTATCAGCCCCAGCATTTT. The rearrangement links TRBV28 to TRBJ1-5; 7 bases align to TRBD1. Germline assignment: CDR1 MDHEN and CDR2 SYDVKM. V was pared by 6 bases and J by 5 bases, with 13 bases of the junction left unmatched. The CDR3 is made up of 16 amino acids.

This clone was detected once. The gene calls are TRBV5-4 and TRBJ2-2; 8 positions agree with TRBD2. The trim removed 4 bases at V and 3 bases at J, leaving 8 bases unmatched. The CDR3 is 16 residues long. Germline V gene sequence: CDR1 SGHNT, CDR2 YYREEE (reference sequence). The CDR3 region is CASSDKAGEHTGELFF. In DNA form, the CDR3 reads TGTGCCAGCAGCGATAAAGCGGGGGAACACACCGGGGAGCTGTTTTTT.